One and the same sample provided the 14 T cell receptor beta chains below, sequenced in a study of cytomegalovirus exposure and HLA in healthy donors. The PCR was carried out with 60 Vbeta primers and 13 Jbeta primers. Clones were sequenced by immunoSEQ multiplex PCR, and TCRdb holds only the in-frame ones, with some missing. The repertoire holds tens of thousands of clones, with approximately 79% as singletons. The specimen was PBMCs. These TCRs come from a woman in her 40s in good health and CMV-seropositive.

V and J are TRBV29-1 and TRBJ2-1; 10 bases align to TRBD2. Germline CDR1 SQVTM, CDR2 ANQGSEA. The CDR3 sequence is 13 residues long. V gave up 6 bases and J gave up 7 bases; unmatched junction bases: 6. CDR3 loop: CSVGPSGGNEQFF. The CDR3, as DNA: TGCAGCGTGGGCCCTAGCGGGGGAAATGAGCAGTTCTTC.

The V call is TRBV5-1, the J call TRBJ2-6, with D maybe TRBD1 (6 bases). Germline loops: CDR1 SGHRS, CDR2 YFSETQ. This CDR3 has 16 amino acids. Trimming stripped 3 bases from V and 0 bases from J, with 10 bases between. For the CDR3, the DNA is TGCGCCAGCAGCTGGGGGCCCAACTCTGGGGCCAACGTCCTGACTTTC. Translation: CASSWGPNSGANVLTF.

The chain links TRBV7-9 to TRBJ2-3; D is possibly TRBD2 (6 bases). The germline V and J ends were trimmed by 8 bases and 5 bases, with 14 bases remaining between them. This CDR3 is 13 amino acids long. Germline CDR1 is SEHNR and CDR2 is FQNEAQ (reference sequence). CDR3 protein: CASVGTAKDTQYF. The CDR3 nucleotides are TGTGCCAGCGTGGGGACTGCGAAAGATACGCAGTATTTT.

The J gene is TRBJ1-3, the V gene TRBV5-1; weak D call: TRBD1 (6 bases). The CDR3 runs to 16 residues. Trimming removed 4 bases from V and 0 bases from J, with 14 bases in between. Per the germline V gene, CDR1 is SGHRS and CDR2 is YFSETQ. As DNA, the CDR3 is TGCGCCAGCAGCCCTCCAGACAGGAGCTCTGGAAACACCATATATTTT. It encodes CASSPPDRSSGNTIYF.

The chain is built from TRBV7-3 and TRBJ2-3; D may be TRBD2 (7 bases). V dropped 1 base and J dropped 1 base, with 9 bases sitting between them. The CDR3 is made up of 15 amino acids. Germline loops: CDR1 SGHTA, CDR2 FQGTGA. The DNA of the CDR3 is TGTGCCAGCAGCTTAATGGGGGGGCGCACAGATACGCAGTATTTT. Translation: CASSLMGGRTDTQYF.

This rearrangement joins TRBV15 to TRBJ1-5; D is unclear. Germline V gives CDR1 LNHNV, CDR2 YYDKDF (reference sequence). V was shortened by 5 bases and J by 0 bases, with 8 bases between the two germline ends. The CDR3 is 14 residues long. The CDR3 is CATSYDYSNQPQHF. The CDR3 bases are TGTGCCACCAGCTACGACTATAGCAATCAGCCCCAGCATTTT.

Remarks on this clone: This same CDR3 is encoded by further DNA sequences in the sample. The CDR3 here is CASSIGRDYGYTF. CDR3 DNA sequence: TGTGCCAGTAGTATCGGCAGGGACTATGGCTACACCTTC. The chain combines TRBV19 with TRBJ1-2; the D gene is possibly TRBD1 (5 bases). The ends were cut back, 3 bases at V and 3 bases at J, with 8 bases in the middle. The CDR3 loop spans 13 amino acids. CDR1 and CDR2 (germline): LNHDA, SQIVND (reference sequence). The entire variable domain, with the rest obtained from reference TRBV19 and TRBJ1-2, is as follows: DGGITQSPKYLFRKEGQNVTLSCEQNLNHDAMYWYRQDPGQGLRLIYYSQIVNDFQKGDIAEGYSVSREKKESFPLTVTSAQKNPTAFYLCASSIGRDYGYTFGSGTRLTVV.

The chain couples TRBV4-2 to TRBJ2-4, with TRBD1 matching over 11 bases. There are 17 residues in the CDR3. J lost 7 bases, V lost 1 base, and 9 bases had no gene match. Germline V CDR1 and CDR2: LGHNA, YNFKEQ. The CDR3, as DNA: TGTGCCAGCAGCCAAGTATCGGGACAGGGGGGTCGGAACATTCAGTACTTC. It is translated as CASSQVSGQGGRNIQYF.

The V call is TRBV6-1, the J call TRBJ1-2; 7 nucleotides line up with TRBD1. With V trimmed by 5 bases and J by 8 bases, 8 bases remained unmatched. Germline lookup yields CDR1 MNHNS and CDR2 SASEGT. The CDR3 extends over 13 amino acids. CDR3 amino acids: CASSQQGFEGYTF. In nucleotides, the CDR3 is TGTGCCAGCAGTCAACAGGGGTTTGAAGGCTACACCTTC.

This chain joins TRBV11-3 and TRBJ2-2; a possible D gene is TRBD2 (5 bases). Trimming pared 0 bases from V and 6 bases from J, leaving 8 bases between. CDR1 and CDR2 (germline): SGHNT, YENEEA. This CDR3 region has 14 residues. This chain's CDR3 is CASSLEVGAGELFF. CDR3 in DNA: TGTGCCAGCAGCTTAGAAGTGGGAGCCGGGGAGCTGTTTTTT.

This clone showed up just once. The chain couples TRBV5-1 to TRBJ1-6; D is unclear. The CDR3 runs 15 residues. The germline V gene encodes CDR1 SGHRS and CDR2 YFSETQ. The V gene lost 4 bases and the J gene lost 7 bases, with 15 bases spanning the gap. CDR3 residues: CASSPQPERNSPLHF. The DNA for the CDR3 is TGCGCCAGCAGCCCCCAACCGGAGCGAAATTCACCCCTCCACTTT. The full variable domain, in which reference TRBV5-1 and TRBJ1-6 provide the parts outside the CDR3, is KAGVTQTPRYLIKTRGQQVTLSCSPISGHRSVSWYQQTPGQGLQFLFEYFSETQRNKGNFPGRFSGRQFSNSRSEMNVSTLELGDSALYLCASSPQPERNSPLHFGNGTRLTVT.

V gene TRBV18 combines with J gene TRBJ2-1, with 9 positions matching TRBD2. Germline values: CDR1 KGHSH, CDR2 LQKENI. Trimming cost V 1 base and J 6 bases; bases outside gene matches: 4. The CDR3 has 15 residues. CDR3 nucleotides: TGTGCCAGCTCACCACTAGCGGGGGCCCTCAATGAGCAGTTCTTC. Encoded protein: CASSPLAGALNEQFF.

This clone was observed a few times. The CDR3 here is CASSRGQGYGYTF. The CDR3 DNA reads TGTGCCAGCAGTCGGGGACAGGGCTATGGCTACACCTTC. The V call is TRBV27, the J call TRBJ1-2, with 9 bases lining up with TRBD1. With V trimmed by 5 bases and J by 4 bases, 2 bases remained unmatched. Germline values: CDR1 MNHEY, CDR2 SMNVEV (reference sequence). CDR3 length: 13 amino acids.

The chain is built from TRBV10-3 and TRBJ1-3; 9 nucleotides agree with TRBD1. Germline V lookup: CDR1 ENHRY, CDR2 SYGVKD. This CDR3 has 14 residues. Germline trimming cut 6 bases from V and 0 bases from J; bases unmatched to any gene: 0. CDR3 nucleotide sequence: TGTGCCATCAGGACAGGGGGCTCTGGAAACACCATATATTTT. Its translation is CAIRTGGSGNTIYF.